Listed below are T cell receptor beta chains from one sample, sequenced in a study of OX40 agonist ivuxolimab in advanced cancers. Some clones are missing from TCRdb's copy, which holds only in-frame ones; the method was immunoSEQ multiplex PCR. The top ten hold around 11% of the sample, which has about 46,000 clones, around 92% seen once. This specimen was CD4+ or CD8+ T cells sorted from blood, taken in a trial of the OX40 agonist ivuxolimab. These receptor sequences come from an adult with an advanced solid tumor such as melanoma, head and neck, liver or kidney cancer. Each CDR3 is given with its conserved first and last residue. A D gene is named only where the DNA matches it firmly. The size field is filled for only some rows; it gives once, few, many or a size class.

v_call: TRBV6-6
clone_size: NA
d_call: NA
j_call: TRBJ1-2
cdr3_aa: CASSPVAPANYGYTF
cdr3_nt: TGTGCCAGCAGCCCGGTGGCACCTGCTAACTATGGCTACACCTTC

v_call: TRBV20-1
clone_size: NA
d_call: NA
j_call: TRBJ1-2
cdr3_aa: CSASGSYGYTF
cdr3_nt: TGCAGTGCTAGCGGATCCTATGGCTACACCTTC

v_call: TRBV4-3
clone_size: NA
d_call: NA
j_call: TRBJ1-2
cdr3_aa: CASSQDQPTRRDRNYGYTF
cdr3_nt: TGCGCCAGCAGCCAAGATCAACCAACACGTCGAGACAGGAACTATGGCTACACCTTC

v_call: TRBV6-1
clone_size: NA
d_call: NA
j_call: TRBJ1-2
cdr3_aa: CASSEITGYGYTF
cdr3_nt: TGTGCCAGCAGTGAAATTACGGGATATGGCTACACCTTC

v_call: TRBV6-5
clone_size: once
d_call: TRBD1
j_call: TRBJ1-4
cdr3_aa: CASQLGTANEKLFF
cdr3_nt: TGTGCCAGCCAACTTGGGACAGCTAATGAAAAACTGTTTTTT

v_call: TRBV27
clone_size: once
d_call: NA
j_call: TRBJ1-2
cdr3_aa: CASKAGNGNYGYTF
cdr3_nt: TGTGCCAGCAAAGCAGGGAACGGGAACTATGGCTACACCTTC

v_call: TRBV7-8
clone_size: NA
d_call: NA
j_call: TRBJ2-5
cdr3_aa: CASSLLHLTARAQETQYF
cdr3_nt: TGTGCCAGCAGCTTATTACATCTTACAGCTCGCGCCCAAGAGACCCAGTACTTC

v_call: TRBV5-6
clone_size: NA
d_call: NA
j_call: TRBJ2-1
cdr3_aa: CASSLEANEQFF
cdr3_nt: TGTGCCAGCAGCTTGGAGGCAAATGAGCAGTTCTTC

v_call: TRBV5-1
clone_size: NA
d_call: TRBD1
j_call: TRBJ2-4
cdr3_aa: CASSPTGVGENIQYF
cdr3_nt: TGCGCCAGCAGCCCGACAGGGGTGGGAGAAAACATTCAGTACTTC

v_call: TRBV5-1
clone_size: once
d_call: NA
j_call: TRBJ1-4
cdr3_aa: CASSPVEPTNEKLFF
cdr3_nt: TGCGCCAGCAGCCCAGTGGAGCCAACTAATGAAAAACTGTTTTTT

v_call: TRBV6-5
clone_size: NA
d_call: NA
j_call: TRBJ1-1
cdr3_aa: CASKLRGTEAFF
cdr3_nt: TGTGCCAGCAAACTAAGGGGGACTGAAGCTTTCTTT

v_call: TRBV11-3
clone_size: NA
d_call: NA
j_call: TRBJ1-5
cdr3_aa: CASSSLPAGGGPLGQPQHF
cdr3_nt: TGTGCCAGCAGCTCCCTACCCGCCGGAGGGGGGCCCTTGGGTCAGCCCCAGCATTTT

v_call: TRBV7-9
clone_size: NA
d_call: NA
j_call: TRBJ2-7
cdr3_aa: CASSLPRDTYEQYF
cdr3_nt: TGTGCCAGCAGCTTACCCCGGGACACCTACGAGCAGTACTTC

v_call: TRBV27
clone_size: NA
d_call: TRBD2
j_call: TRBJ2-1
cdr3_aa: CASSLKGLAEGWEQFF
cdr3_nt: TGTGCCAGCAGTTTAAAGGGACTAGCGGAGGGGTGGGAGCAGTTCTTC

v_call: TRBV7-9
clone_size: NA
d_call: NA
j_call: TRBJ2-7
cdr3_aa: CASSSGFAYEQYF
cdr3_nt: TGTGCCAGCAGCTCTGGGTTTGCCTACGAGCAGTACTTC

v_call: TRBV27
clone_size: NA
d_call: NA
j_call: TRBJ1-2
cdr3_aa: CASSSDANYFYGYTF
cdr3_nt: TGTGCCAGCAGTTCGGACGCGAACTACTTCTATGGCTACACCTTC

v_call: TRBV28
clone_size: NA
d_call: TRBD1
j_call: TRBJ1-2
cdr3_aa: CASSLDRQGANYGYTF
cdr3_nt: TGTGCCAGCAGCCTCGATCGACAGGGAGCTAACTATGGCTACACCTTC

v_call: TRBV6-1
clone_size: NA
d_call: NA
j_call: TRBJ2-3
cdr3_aa: CASSEALPADTQYF
cdr3_nt: TGTGCCAGCAGTGAGGCTCTACCAGCAGATACGCAGTATTTT

v_call: TRBV2
clone_size: NA
d_call: TRBD2
j_call: TRBJ2-1
cdr3_aa: CASTTTGGAWNEQFF
cdr3_nt: TGTGCCAGCACCACTACGGGGGGGGCGTGGAATGAGCAGTTCTTC

v_call: TRBV6-1
clone_size: NA
d_call: NA
j_call: TRBJ2-7
cdr3_aa: CASSADPESVEQYF
cdr3_nt: TGTGCCAGCAGTGCGGACCCGGAGTCGGTGGAGCAGTACTTC

v_call: TRBV7-7
clone_size: NA
d_call: NA
j_call: TRBJ2-7
cdr3_aa: CASSLGAPGSSYEQYF
cdr3_nt: TGTGCTAGCAGCTTAGGGGCCCCAGGGAGCTCCTACGAGCAGTACTTC

v_call: TRBV6-5
clone_size: NA
d_call: NA
j_call: TRBJ2-2
cdr3_aa: CASSYDLDLNTGELFF
cdr3_nt: TGTGCCAGCAGTTACGACCTTGACCTAAACACCGGGGAGCTGTTTTTT

v_call: TRBV13
clone_size: once
d_call: TRBD1
j_call: TRBJ2-3
cdr3_aa: CASSLGGQLGTDTQYF
cdr3_nt: TGTGCCAGCAGCTTAGGGGGACAGTTAGGTACAGATACGCAGTATTTT

v_call: TRBV6-1
clone_size: few
d_call: NA
j_call: TRBJ1-5
cdr3_aa: CASSNTNSNQPQHF
cdr3_nt: TGTGCCAGCAGCAACACGAATAGCAATCAGCCCCAGCATTTT

v_call: TRBV7-9
clone_size: once
d_call: NA
j_call: TRBJ1-1
cdr3_aa: CASSPQGSGNTEAFF
cdr3_nt: TGTGCCAGCAGCCCTCAGGGTAGTGGAAACACTGAAGCTTTCTTT

v_call: TRBV7-8
clone_size: NA
d_call: NA
j_call: TRBJ2-2
cdr3_aa: CASSEAAQGGELFF
cdr3_nt: TGTGCCAGCAGCGAGGCGGCGCAGGGCGGGGAGCTGTTTTTT

v_call: TRBV7-2
clone_size: NA
d_call: TRBD2
j_call: TRBJ2-1
cdr3_aa: CASSPVVSGISFNEQFF
cdr3_nt: TGTGCCAGCAGCCCAGTGGTGAGCGGGATTTCCTTCAATGAGCAGTTCTTC

v_call: TRBV13
clone_size: NA
d_call: NA
j_call: TRBJ1-1
cdr3_aa: CASSLGRTEAFF
cdr3_nt: TGTGCCAGCAGCCTTGGGCGGACTGAAGCTTTCTTT

v_call: TRBV21-1
clone_size: few
d_call: NA
j_call: TRBJ1-2
cdr3_aa: CASSKELAGEPDGYTF
cdr3_nt: TGTGCCAGCAGCAAAGAGCTGGCGGGGGAACCGGATGGCTACACCTTC

v_call: TRBV27
clone_size: NA
d_call: NA
j_call: TRBJ1-5
cdr3_aa: CASSLWGRQSNQPQHF
cdr3_nt: TGTGCCAGCAGTTTATGGGGCAGGCAGAGCAATCAGCCCCAGCATTTT

v_call: TRBV4-3
clone_size: NA
d_call: NA
j_call: TRBJ2-5
cdr3_aa: CASSPGGRLETQYF
cdr3_nt: TGCGCCAGCAGCCCCGGGGGTAGGTTGGAGACCCAGTACTTC

v_call: TRBV19
clone_size: few
d_call: NA
j_call: TRBJ2-2
cdr3_aa: CASRLGGAGTGELFF
cdr3_nt: TGTGCCAGTAGGCTGGGGGGGGCCGGCACCGGGGAGCTGTTTTTT

v_call: TRBV19
clone_size: NA
d_call: NA
j_call: TRBJ1-1
cdr3_aa: CASSWRAGLNTEAFF
cdr3_nt: TGTGCCAGTTCTTGGCGGGCAGGACTGAACACTGAAGCTTTCTTT

v_call: TRBV11-2
clone_size: NA
d_call: TRBD2
j_call: TRBJ2-1
cdr3_aa: CASSLLAGEAGNEQFF
cdr3_nt: TGTGCCAGCAGCCTACTAGCGGGAGAGGCGGGAAATGAGCAGTTCTTC

v_call: TRBV19
clone_size: NA
d_call: TRBD1
j_call: TRBJ1-4
cdr3_aa: CASISHLQGGNEKLFF
cdr3_nt: TGTGCCAGTATATCACATTTACAGGGGGGGAATGAAAAACTGTTTTTT

v_call: TRBV6-1
clone_size: NA
d_call: TRBD2
j_call: TRBJ2-7
cdr3_aa: CASNYERGGPYEQYF
cdr3_nt: TGTGCCAGCAACTACGAGCGGGGAGGACCTTACGAGCAGTACTTC

v_call: TRBV7-8
clone_size: NA
d_call: NA
j_call: TRBJ1-2
cdr3_aa: CASSLRGGGYTF
cdr3_nt: TGTGCCAGCAGCTTAAGAGGGGGTGGCTACACCTTC

v_call: TRBV6-6
clone_size: NA
d_call: TRBD1
j_call: TRBJ2-6
cdr3_aa: CASSGQGLGANVLTF
cdr3_nt: TGTGCCAGCAGTGGACAGGGGTTGGGGGCCAACGTCCTGACTTTC

v_call: TRBV19
clone_size: NA
d_call: NA
j_call: TRBJ2-1
cdr3_aa: CASQRGAVSSYNEQFF
cdr3_nt: TGTGCCAGTCAAAGGGGGGCTGTGAGCTCCTACAATGAGCAGTTCTTC

v_call: TRBV19
clone_size: NA
d_call: TRBD2
j_call: TRBJ2-1
cdr3_aa: CASSASGTSGNEQFF
cdr3_nt: TGTGCCAGTAGTGCCTCCGGGACTAGCGGCAATGAGCAGTTCTTC

v_call: TRBV4-2
clone_size: NA
d_call: NA
j_call: TRBJ1-4
cdr3_aa: CASSQDLQLNNEKLFF
cdr3_nt: TGTGCCAGCAGCCAAGATCTTCAGTTAAATAATGAAAAACTGTTTTTT

v_call: TRBV5-1
clone_size: few
d_call: NA
j_call: TRBJ2-7
cdr3_aa: CASSFTGYEQYF
cdr3_nt: TGCGCCAGCAGCTTTACAGGGTACGAGCAGTACTTC

v_call: TRBV5-1
clone_size: NA
d_call: TRBD2
j_call: TRBJ2-1
cdr3_aa: CASSLEVAGRAPHEQFF
cdr3_nt: TGCGCCAGCAGCTTGGAGGTGGCCGGGAGGGCCCCCCATGAGCAGTTCTTC

v_call: TRBV19
clone_size: once
d_call: NA
j_call: TRBJ1-2
cdr3_aa: CASSIAEGRYGYTF
cdr3_nt: TGTGCCAGTAGTATAGCCGAGGGTCGCTATGGCTACACCTTC

v_call: TRBV6-5
clone_size: NA
d_call: TRBD1
j_call: TRBJ1-5
cdr3_aa: CASPDRGRLNQPQHF
cdr3_nt: TGTGCCAGCCCCGACAGGGGGCGTCTGAATCAGCCCCAGCATTTT

v_call: TRBV14
clone_size: NA
d_call: NA
j_call: TRBJ2-7
cdr3_aa: CASSQDPPEQYF
cdr3_nt: TGTGCCAGCAGCCAAGATCCCCCGGAGCAGTACTTC

v_call: TRBV6-5
clone_size: NA
d_call: NA
j_call: TRBJ2-7
cdr3_aa: CASSYSYRKDYEQYF
cdr3_nt: TGTGCCAGCAGTTACTCGTATAGGAAGGATTACGAGCAGTACTTC